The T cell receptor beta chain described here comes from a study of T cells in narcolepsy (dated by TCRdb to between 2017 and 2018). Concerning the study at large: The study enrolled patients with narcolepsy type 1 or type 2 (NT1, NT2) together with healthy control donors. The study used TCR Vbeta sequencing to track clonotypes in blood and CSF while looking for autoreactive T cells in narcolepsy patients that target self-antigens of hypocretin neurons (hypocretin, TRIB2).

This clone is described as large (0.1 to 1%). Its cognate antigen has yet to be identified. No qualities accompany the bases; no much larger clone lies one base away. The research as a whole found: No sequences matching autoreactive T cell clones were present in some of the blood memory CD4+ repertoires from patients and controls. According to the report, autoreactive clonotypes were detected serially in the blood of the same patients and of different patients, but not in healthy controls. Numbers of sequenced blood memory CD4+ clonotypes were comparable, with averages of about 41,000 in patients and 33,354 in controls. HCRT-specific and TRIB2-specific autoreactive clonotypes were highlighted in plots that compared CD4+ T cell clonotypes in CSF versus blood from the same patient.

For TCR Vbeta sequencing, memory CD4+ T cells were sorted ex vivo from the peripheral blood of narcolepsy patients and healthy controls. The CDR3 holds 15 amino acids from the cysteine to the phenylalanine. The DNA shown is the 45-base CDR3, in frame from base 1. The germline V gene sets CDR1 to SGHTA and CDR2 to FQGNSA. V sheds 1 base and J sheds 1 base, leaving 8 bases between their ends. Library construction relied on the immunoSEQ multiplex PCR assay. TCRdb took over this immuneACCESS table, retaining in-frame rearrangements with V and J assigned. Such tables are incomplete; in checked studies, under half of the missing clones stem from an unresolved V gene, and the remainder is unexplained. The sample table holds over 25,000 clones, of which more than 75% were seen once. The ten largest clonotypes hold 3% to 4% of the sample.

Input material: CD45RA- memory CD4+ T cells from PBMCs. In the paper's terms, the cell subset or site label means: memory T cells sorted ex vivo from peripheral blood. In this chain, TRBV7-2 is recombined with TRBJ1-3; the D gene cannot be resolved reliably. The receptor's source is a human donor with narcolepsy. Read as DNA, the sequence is TGTGCCAGCAGCTTAGTCTCGGAATCTGGAAACACCATATATTTT. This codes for CASSLVSESGNTIYF. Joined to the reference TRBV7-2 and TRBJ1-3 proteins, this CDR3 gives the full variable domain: GAGVSQSPSNKVTEKGKDVELRCDPISGHTALYWYRQSLGQGLEFLIYFQGNSAPDKSGLPSDRFSAERTGGSVSTLTIQRTQQEDSAVYLCASSLVSESGNTIYFGEGSWLTVV.